A selection of T cell receptor beta chains follows, all from one sample in a study of T cell changes during pregnancy in multiple sclerosis. Profiled with immunoSEQ multiplex PCR; TCRdb holds only in-frame clones, not every one. The sample shows about 81,000 clones, roughly 93% of them seen only once. Source: peripheral blood, taken in the third trimester of pregnancy. The receptors here all came from a female donor with multiple sclerosis, enrolled in a pregnancy study. Each CDR3 is given with its conserved first and last residue. Each record gives: J gene, D gene, clone size, V gene, CDR3 DNA, CDR3 protein. D genes are given only for firm matches. Size tells how often a clone was seen (once, few, many) or the class of an expanded clone, and some rows leave it out.

TRBJ1-5 | NA | NA | TRBV5-8 | TGTGCCAGCAGCTCCCCGCTAGGAGGCAGGATTGATCAGCCCCAGCATTTT | CASSSPLGGRIDQPQHF
TRBJ2-3 | NA | once | TRBV29-1 | TGCAGCGTTGGGGCAGGGGAAGAAGATACGCAGTATTTT | CSVGAGEEDTQYF
TRBJ2-7 | NA | NA | TRBV7-3 | TGTGCCAGCAGCTTAACTGGGGGCGAGGCCTACGAGCAGTACTTC | CASSLTGGEAYEQYF
TRBJ2-1 | TRBD1 | NA | TRBV5-1 | TGCGCCAGCAGCTTCCCTACAGGGGGCCATAATGAGCAGTTCTTC | CASSFPTGGHNEQFF
TRBJ1-3 | TRBD1 | NA | TRBV27 | TGTGCCAGCAGAGGACAGGACTCTGGAAACACCATATATTTT | CASRGQDSGNTIYF
TRBJ2-5 | TRBD2 | NA | TRBV6-1 | TGTGCCGGGCAAAGACTAGCGGGGGTAGAGACCCAGTACTTC | CAGQRLAGVETQYF
TRBJ1-2 | NA | NA | TRBV5-1 | TGCGCCAGCAGCTTGGCGACAGTTCGGGGCTACACCTTC | CASSLATVRGYTF
TRBJ1-2 | TRBD1 | NA | TRBV7-9 | TGTGCCAGCAGCCCACCTCGACAGGGGGGATCGAATGGCTACACCTTC | CASSPPRQGGSNGYTF
TRBJ1-1 | TRBD1 | NA | TRBV6-1 | TGTGCCGGCGACAGGGGAGGCACTGAAGCTTTCTTT | CAGDRGGTEAFF
TRBJ1-2 | TRBD1 | NA | TRBV5-6 | TGTGCCAGCAGTAGCGGACAGGGGGATGGCTACACCTTC | CASSSGQGDGYTF
TRBJ1-6 | NA | NA | TRBV6-5 | TGTGCCAGCAGTTACACTAGGGACATAGATTCACCCCTCCACTTT | CASSYTRDIDSPLHF
TRBJ2-7 | TRBD2 | NA | TRBV27 | TGTGCCAGCAGTTTCTTAGCGGGGGAGCAGTACTTC | CASSFLAGEQYF
TRBJ2-6 | NA | NA | TRBV15 | TGTGCCACCAGCAGAGGGGAGCTCTCTGGGGCCAACGTCCTGACTTTC | CATSRGELSGANVLTF
TRBJ2-1 | TRBD2 | NA | TRBV6-1 | TGTGCCAGCGGGACTAGCGCGTACAATGAGCAGTTCTTC | CASGTSAYNEQFF